These 2 T cell receptor beta chains were sequenced from one sample in a study of blood T cells in healthy people across ages. Primed by a sample-barcoded 5' primer and a J-beta primer mix, a second PCR proceeded for 7 to 11 cycles. TCRdb ran MiXCR on the 5' RACE reads and lists one entry per CDR3 protein. The sample consists of approximately 780,000 distinct CDR3 sequences, roughly 25% of them appearing once. The data also belong to a second study, concerning T cells of mothers and their children.

Sequences were obtained from blood. Receptors were obtained from a boy between 10 and 17 years old in good health.

In this sample, this clonotype turned up many times. A read error may account for a junction end that differs from germline. This chain connects TRBV5-1 to TRBJ2-1; D uncertain. CDR1 and CDR2 (germline): SGHRS, YFSETQ. This CDR3 comprises 14 residues. The chain's CDR3 is CASSLDGSYNEQFF. CDR3 DNA sequence: TGTGCCAGCAGTCTGGACGGCTCCTACAATGAGCAGTTCTTC.

The J gene is TRBJ1-2, the V gene TRBV29-1; 10 bases align to TRBD1. The CDR3 spans 13 residues. Germline values: CDR1 SQVTM, CDR2 ANQGSEA. V lost 5 bases to trimming and J lost 7 bases; unmatched junction nucleotides: 7. CDR3 in amino acids: CSVPIGDRGGYTF. For the CDR3, the DNA is TGCAGCGTTCCAATCGGGGACAGGGGTGGCTACACCTTC.